Listed here are 2 T cell receptor beta chains from one sample, sequenced in a study of T cells in Graves' hyperthyroidism and ophthalmopathy. RNA transcripts gave rise to amplified TCR beta CDR3 regions. The HTBI primer set drove a first-round RT-PCR of the TCR CDR3. TCRdb called the multiplex PCR reads again in MiXCR, with one record for every CDR3 protein. The sample consists of 620,000 or so distinct CDR3 sequences, about 14% of them appearing once. The sequenced sample was blood. These receptors originate from a woman aged 45 to 65 with Graves' ophthalmopathy.

Notes on this clonotype: A much bigger clone sits one base away, suggesting this may be a read error. This chain uses TRBV18 with TRBJ2-2, with a possible D match to TRBD1 (6 bases). In germline, CDR1 is KGHSH, CDR2 LQKENI. The CDR3 contains 15 residues. In DNA form, the CDR3 reads TGTGTCAGCTCAGCAGGGGCGACGAACACCGGGGAGCTGTTTTTT. This codes for CVSSAGATNTGELFF.

This clonotype was seen repeatedly, ten times or more. The gene calls are TRBV27 and TRBJ1-5; a weak D match, TRBD1 (6 bases). The CDR3 runs 15 residues. Germline V lookup: CDR1 MNHEY, CDR2 SMNVEV (reference sequence). Trimming pared 0 bases from V and 7 bases from J, leaving 13 bases between. CDR3 sequence (DNA): TGTGCCAGCAGTTTATCGATGGGGGCGCGACAGCCCCAGCATTTT. It is translated as CASSLSMGARQPQHF.